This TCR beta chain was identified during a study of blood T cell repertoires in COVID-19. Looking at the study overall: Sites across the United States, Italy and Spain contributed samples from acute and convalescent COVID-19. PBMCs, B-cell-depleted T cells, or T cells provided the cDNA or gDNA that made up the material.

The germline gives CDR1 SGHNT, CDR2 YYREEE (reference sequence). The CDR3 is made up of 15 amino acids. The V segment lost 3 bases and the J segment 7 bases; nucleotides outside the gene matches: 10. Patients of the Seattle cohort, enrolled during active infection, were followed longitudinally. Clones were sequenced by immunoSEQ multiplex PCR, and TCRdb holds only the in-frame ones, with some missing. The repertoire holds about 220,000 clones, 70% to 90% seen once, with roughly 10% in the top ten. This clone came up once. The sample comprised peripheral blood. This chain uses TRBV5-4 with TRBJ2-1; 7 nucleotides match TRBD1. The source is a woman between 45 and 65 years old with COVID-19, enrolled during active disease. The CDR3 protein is CASSWVGTALNEQFF. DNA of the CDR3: TGTGCCAGCAGCTGGGTGGGGACAGCCTTAAATGAGCAGTTCTTC.